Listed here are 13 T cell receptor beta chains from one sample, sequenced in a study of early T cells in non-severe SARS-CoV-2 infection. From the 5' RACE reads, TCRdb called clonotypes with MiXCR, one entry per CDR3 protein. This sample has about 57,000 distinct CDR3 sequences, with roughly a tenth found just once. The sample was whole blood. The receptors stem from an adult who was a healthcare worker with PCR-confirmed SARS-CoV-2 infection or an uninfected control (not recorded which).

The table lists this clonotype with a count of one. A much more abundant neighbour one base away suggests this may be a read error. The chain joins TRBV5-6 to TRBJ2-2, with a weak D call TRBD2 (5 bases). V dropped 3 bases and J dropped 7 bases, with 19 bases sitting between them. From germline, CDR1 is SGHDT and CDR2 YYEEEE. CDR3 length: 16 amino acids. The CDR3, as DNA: TGTGCCAGCAGCTCCCCAGTGGGAGAGCGAATCGGGGAGCTGTTTTTT. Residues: CASSSPVGERIGELFF.

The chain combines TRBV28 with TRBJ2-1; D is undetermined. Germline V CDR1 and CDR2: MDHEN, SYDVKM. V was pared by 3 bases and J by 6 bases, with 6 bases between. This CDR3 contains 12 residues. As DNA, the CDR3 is TGTGCCAGCAGTTTCTGGGGCAATGAGCAGTTCTTC. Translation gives CASSFWGNEQFF.

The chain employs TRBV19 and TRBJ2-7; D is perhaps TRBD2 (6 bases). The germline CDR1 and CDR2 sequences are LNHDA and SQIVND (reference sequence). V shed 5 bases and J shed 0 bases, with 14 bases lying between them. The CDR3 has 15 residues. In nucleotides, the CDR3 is TGTGCCAGTAGTGTGTTGGGGGGAAGCTCCTACGAGCAGTACTTC. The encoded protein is CASSVLGGSSYEQYF.

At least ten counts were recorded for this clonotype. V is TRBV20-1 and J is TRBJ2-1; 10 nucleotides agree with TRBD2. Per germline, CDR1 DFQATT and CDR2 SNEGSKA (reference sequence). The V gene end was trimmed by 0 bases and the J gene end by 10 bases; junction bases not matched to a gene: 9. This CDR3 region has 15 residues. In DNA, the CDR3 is TGCAGTGCTAGAGAACGAGCGGGAGGGCCTCGGGAGCAGTTCTTC. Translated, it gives CSARERAGGPREQFF.

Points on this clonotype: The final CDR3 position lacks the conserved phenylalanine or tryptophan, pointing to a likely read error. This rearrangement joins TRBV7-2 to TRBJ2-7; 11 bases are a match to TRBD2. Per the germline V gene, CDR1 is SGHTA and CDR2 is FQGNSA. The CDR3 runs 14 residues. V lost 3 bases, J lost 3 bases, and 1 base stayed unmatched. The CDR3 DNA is TGTGCCAGCAGCTTGACTAGCGGGAACTACGAGCAGTACTTG. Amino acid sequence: CASSLTSGNYEQYL.

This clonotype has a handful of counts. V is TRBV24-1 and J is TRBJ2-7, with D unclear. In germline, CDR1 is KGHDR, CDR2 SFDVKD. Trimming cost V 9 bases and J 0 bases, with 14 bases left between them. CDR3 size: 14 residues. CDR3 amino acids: CATLGFADSYEQYF. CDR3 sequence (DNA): TGTGCCACCCTTGGGTTTGCGGACTCCTACGAGCAGTACTTC.

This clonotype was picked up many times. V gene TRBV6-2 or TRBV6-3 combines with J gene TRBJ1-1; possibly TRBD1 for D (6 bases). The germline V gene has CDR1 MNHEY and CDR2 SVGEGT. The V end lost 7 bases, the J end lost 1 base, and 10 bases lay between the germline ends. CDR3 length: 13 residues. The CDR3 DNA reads TGTGCCAGCACCCAACAGGGGAACACTGAAGCTTTCTTT. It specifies CASTQQGNTEAFF.

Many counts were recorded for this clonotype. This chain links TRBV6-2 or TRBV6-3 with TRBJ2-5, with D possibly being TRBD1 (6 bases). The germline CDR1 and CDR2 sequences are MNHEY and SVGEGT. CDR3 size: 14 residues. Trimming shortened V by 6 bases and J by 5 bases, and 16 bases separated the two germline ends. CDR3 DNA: TGTGCCAGCAGACCAGAAGGGGGTTTGGAGACCCAGTACTTC. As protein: CASRPEGGLETQYF.

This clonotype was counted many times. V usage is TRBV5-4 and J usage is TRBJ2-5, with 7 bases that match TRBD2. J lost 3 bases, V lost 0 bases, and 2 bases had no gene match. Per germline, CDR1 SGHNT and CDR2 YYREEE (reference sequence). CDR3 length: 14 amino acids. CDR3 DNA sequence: TGTGCCAGCAGCTTGGCGGCGGGGGAAGAGACCCAGTACTTC. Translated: CASSLAAGEETQYF.

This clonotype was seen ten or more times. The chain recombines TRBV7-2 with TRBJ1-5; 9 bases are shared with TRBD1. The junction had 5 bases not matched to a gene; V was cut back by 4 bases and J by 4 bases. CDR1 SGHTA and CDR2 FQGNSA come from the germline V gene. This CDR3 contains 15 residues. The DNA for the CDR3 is TGTGCCAGCAGCTCCCAACAGGGGGCAAATCAGCCCCAGCATTTT. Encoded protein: CASSSQQGANQPQHF.

CDR3 DNA: TGTGCCAGCAGCTTCGTAGGGGGGGGTCAGCCCCAGCATTTT. Protein sequence: CASSFVGGGQPQHF. The V call is TRBV7-9, the J call TRBJ1-5, with D maybe TRBD1 (6 bases). CDR1 and CDR2 (germline): SEHNR, FQNEAQ (reference sequence). The CDR3 loop spans 14 amino acids. V was shortened by 3 bases and J by 6 bases, with 12 bases between the two germline ends.

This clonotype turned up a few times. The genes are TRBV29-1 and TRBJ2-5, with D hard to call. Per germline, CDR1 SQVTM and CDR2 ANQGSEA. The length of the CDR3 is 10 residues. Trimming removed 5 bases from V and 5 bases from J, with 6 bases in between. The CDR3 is CSVMGETQYF. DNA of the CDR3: TGCAGCGTTATGGGGGAGACCCAGTACTTC.

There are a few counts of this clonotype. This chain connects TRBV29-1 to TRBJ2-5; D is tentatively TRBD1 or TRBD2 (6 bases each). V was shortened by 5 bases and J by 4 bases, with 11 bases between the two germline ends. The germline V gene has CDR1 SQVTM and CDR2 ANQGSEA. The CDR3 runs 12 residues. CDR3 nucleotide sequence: TGCAGCGTTCGGGGGACATTAGAGACCCAGTACTTC. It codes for CSVRGTLETQYF.